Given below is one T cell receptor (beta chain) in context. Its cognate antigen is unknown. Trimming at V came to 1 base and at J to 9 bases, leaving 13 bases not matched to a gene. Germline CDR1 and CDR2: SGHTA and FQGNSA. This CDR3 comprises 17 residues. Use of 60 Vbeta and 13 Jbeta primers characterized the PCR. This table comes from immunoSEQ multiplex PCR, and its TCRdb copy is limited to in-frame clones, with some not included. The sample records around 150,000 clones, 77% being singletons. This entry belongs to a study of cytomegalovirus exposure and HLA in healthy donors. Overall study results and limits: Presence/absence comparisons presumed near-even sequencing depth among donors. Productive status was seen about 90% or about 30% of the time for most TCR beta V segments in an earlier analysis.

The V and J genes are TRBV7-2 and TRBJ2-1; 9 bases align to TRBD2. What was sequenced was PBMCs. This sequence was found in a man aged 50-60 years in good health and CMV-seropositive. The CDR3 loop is CASSLVPRGGAWGEQFF. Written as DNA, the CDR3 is TGTGCCAGCAGCTTAGTACCTCGCGGGGGGGCCTGGGGTGAGCAGTTCTTC.